Listed below are T cell receptor beta chains from one sample, sequenced in a study of cytomegalovirus exposure and HLA in healthy donors. This table comes from immunoSEQ multiplex PCR, and its TCRdb copy is limited to in-frame clones, with some not included. The sample lists about 360,000 clones, 86% occurring once. Sequenced material: PBMCs. The receptors were sampled from a woman aged 18-29 years in good health and CMV-seronegative. The CDR3 runs from the conserved cysteine through the conserved F or W. A D gene is named only where the DNA matches it firmly. Clone size is stated in some rows and not others, as once, few, many or a class when expanded.

CDR3aa: CASSRPGATNEKLFF; CDR3nt: TGTGCCAGCAGCCGCCCAGGGGCAACTAATGAAAAACTGTTTTTT; j_gene: TRBJ1-4; v_gene: TRBV5-8; abundance: -; d_gene: -
CDR3aa: CASSLGWSGGGNEQFF; CDR3nt: TGTGCCAGCAGTTTAGGGTGGAGCGGGGGTGGTAATGAGCAGTTCTTC; j_gene: TRBJ2-1; v_gene: TRBV28; abundance: -; d_gene: TRBD2
CDR3aa: CASSFQGTEAFF; CDR3nt: TGTGCCAGCAGTTTTCAGGGGACTGAAGCTTTCTTT; j_gene: TRBJ1-1; v_gene: TRBV28; abundance: -; d_gene: -
CDR3aa: CASRVVDTGYGYTF; CDR3nt: TGTGCCAGCAGGGTAGTGGACACAGGCTATGGCTACACCTTC; j_gene: TRBJ1-2; v_gene: TRBV28; abundance: few; d_gene: -
CDR3aa: CASSLLADRGYTF; CDR3nt: TGTGCCAGCAGTTTACTCGCCGACAGGGGCTACACCTTC; j_gene: TRBJ1-2; v_gene: TRBV27; abundance: -; d_gene: -
CDR3aa: CASATGTSGGQNEQFF; CDR3nt: TGTGCCAGCGCAACCGGGACTAGCGGGGGTCAGAATGAGCAGTTCTTC; j_gene: TRBJ2-1; v_gene: TRBV18; abundance: -; d_gene: TRBD2
CDR3aa: CASSFSQQGTGYTF; CDR3nt: TGTGCCAGCAGTTTCTCCCAACAGGGGACTGGCTACACCTTC; j_gene: TRBJ1-2; v_gene: TRBV28; abundance: -; d_gene: TRBD1
CDR3aa: CASRSGTSGANEQFF; CDR3nt: TGTGCCAGCAGATCCGGGACTAGCGGGGCCAATGAGCAGTTCTTC; j_gene: TRBJ2-1; v_gene: TRBV6-4; abundance: -; d_gene: TRBD2
CDR3aa: CASSPPLREKLFF; CDR3nt: TGTGCCAGCTCACCCCCTTTGCGGGAAAAACTGTTTTTT; j_gene: TRBJ1-4; v_gene: TRBV18; abundance: -; d_gene: -
CDR3aa: CASSTGQGADYGYTF; CDR3nt: TGCGCCAGCAGCACCGGACAGGGGGCAGACTATGGCTACACCTTC; j_gene: TRBJ1-2; v_gene: TRBV5-1; abundance: -; d_gene: TRBD1
CDR3aa: CASSYSIPPSGETQYF; CDR3nt: TGTGCCAGCAGTTACTCGATTCCCCCGAGCGGAGAGACCCAGTACTTC; j_gene: TRBJ2-5; v_gene: TRBV6-5; abundance: -; d_gene: -
CDR3aa: CASSQGRGCEPKNTEAFF; CDR3nt: TGCGCCAGCAGTCAAGGCCGAGGCTGTGAACCGAAGAACACTGAAGCTTTCTTT; j_gene: TRBJ1-1; v_gene: TRBV23-1; abundance: -; d_gene: -
CDR3aa: CASSSGAGNGNEQFF; CDR3nt: TGTGCCAGCAGCTCCGGTGCGGGAAACGGCAATGAGCAGTTCTTC; j_gene: TRBJ2-1; v_gene: TRBV7-2; abundance: -; d_gene: -
CDR3aa: CASRDDREMNTEAFF; CDR3nt: TGCGCCAGCAGAGACGACAGGGAGATGAACACTGAAGCTTTCTTT; j_gene: TRBJ1-1; v_gene: TRBV10-2; abundance: -; d_gene: TRBD1
CDR3aa: CSVGQGLYGYTF; CDR3nt: TGCAGCGTTGGGCAGGGGCTTTATGGCTACACCTTC; j_gene: TRBJ1-2; v_gene: TRBV29-1; abundance: few; d_gene: -
CDR3aa: CASRILAFTHEQYF; CDR3nt: TGTGCCAGCAGGATACTAGCGTTCACCCACGAGCAGTACTTC; j_gene: TRBJ2-7; v_gene: TRBV27; abundance: few; d_gene: TRBD2
CDR3aa: CASSSWAEAFF; CDR3nt: TGTGCCAGCTCATCCTGGGCAGAAGCTTTCTTT; j_gene: TRBJ1-1; v_gene: TRBV18; abundance: -; d_gene: -
CDR3aa: CASSQDRTSGESSYNEQFF; CDR3nt: TGTGCCAGCAGCCAAGATCGGACTAGCGGGGAAAGCTCCTACAATGAGCAGTTCTTC; j_gene: TRBJ2-1; v_gene: TRBV4-2; abundance: once; d_gene: TRBD2
CDR3aa: CASSTRRLDQPQHF; CDR3nt: TGTGCCAGTAGTACCCGGAGATTAGATCAGCCCCAGCATTTT; j_gene: TRBJ1-5; v_gene: TRBV19; abundance: -; d_gene: -
CDR3aa: CASSFLAAYEQYF; CDR3nt: TGTGCCAGCAGCTTTTTAGCAGCCTACGAGCAGTACTTC; j_gene: TRBJ2-7; v_gene: TRBV7-9; abundance: few; d_gene: -
CDR3aa: CASSLFPSGGQETQYF; CDR3nt: TGCGCCAGCAGCTTGTTTCCTAGCGGGGGGCAAGAGACCCAGTACTTC; j_gene: TRBJ2-5; v_gene: TRBV5-1; abundance: few; d_gene: TRBD2
CDR3aa: CASSLGRREGPNEQYF; CDR3nt: TGTGCCAGCAGCTTAGGAAGGAGGGAGGGCCCAAACGAGCAGTACTTC; j_gene: TRBJ2-7; v_gene: TRBV7-7; abundance: -; d_gene: TRBD2
CDR3aa: CASRSGGSGTEAFF; CDR3nt: TGCGCCAGCAGGTCAGGGGGCTCGGGCACTGAAGCTTTCTTT; j_gene: TRBJ1-1; v_gene: TRBV5-1; abundance: -; d_gene: TRBD1
CDR3aa: CASTQRELDTQYF; CDR3nt: TGTGCCAGCACTCAGCGGGAGTTAGATACGCAGTATTTT; j_gene: TRBJ2-3; v_gene: TRBV2; abundance: -; d_gene: TRBD2
CDR3aa: CASSPKTGAGTEAFF; CDR3nt: TGTGCCAGCAGCCCGAAGACAGGGGCTGGCACTGAAGCTTTCTTT; j_gene: TRBJ1-1; v_gene: TRBV7-9; abundance: -; d_gene: TRBD1
CDR3aa: CASSYIGGPLSYEQYF; CDR3nt: TGTGCCAGCAGCTATATAGGGGGCCCCCTCTCCTACGAGCAGTACTTC; j_gene: TRBJ2-7; v_gene: TRBV21-1; abundance: -; d_gene: -
CDR3aa: CASSDIPSGPSYNEQFF; CDR3nt: TGTGCCAGCAGTGATATCCCTAGCGGGCCCTCCTACAATGAGCAGTTCTTC; j_gene: TRBJ2-1; v_gene: TRBV2; abundance: -; d_gene: TRBD2
CDR3aa: CASSLASGNTIYF; CDR3nt: TGTGCCAGCAGCTTAGCGAGCGGAAACACCATATATTTT; j_gene: TRBJ1-3; v_gene: TRBV7-6; abundance: -; d_gene: -
CDR3aa: CASSLTAAGANVLTF; CDR3nt: TGTGCCAGCAGCTTGACAGCCGCTGGGGCCAACGTCCTGACTTTC; j_gene: TRBJ2-6; v_gene: TRBV11-3; abundance: -; d_gene: -
CDR3aa: CASRDRGYGYTF; CDR3nt: TGCGCCAGCCGGGACAGGGGCTATGGCTACACCTTC; j_gene: TRBJ1-2; v_gene: TRBV5-1; abundance: few; d_gene: TRBD1
CDR3aa: CASSRTYTGELFF; CDR3nt: TGTGCCAGCAGCAGAACGTACACCGGGGAGCTGTTTTTT; j_gene: TRBJ2-2; v_gene: TRBV28; abundance: -; d_gene: -
CDR3aa: CASSEKVRLPYNEQFF; CDR3nt: TGTGCCAGCAGTGAAAAGGTCAGGCTTCCATACAATGAGCAGTTCTTC; j_gene: TRBJ2-1; v_gene: TRBV2; abundance: -; d_gene: -
CDR3aa: CATSRDSRGSGNTIYF; CDR3nt: TGTGCCACCAGCAGAGATAGCAGAGGGAGTGGAAACACCATATATTTT; j_gene: TRBJ1-3; v_gene: TRBV15; abundance: -; d_gene: -
CDR3aa: CASSWRVSGYNEQFF; CDR3nt: TGTGCCAGCAGTTGGCGGGTTAGCGGATACAATGAGCAGTTCTTC; j_gene: TRBJ2-1; v_gene: TRBV28; abundance: -; d_gene: -
CDR3aa: CASSVDTGGLAGDYNEQFF; CDR3nt: TGTGCCAGCAGCGTAGATACCGGGGGATTAGCTGGGGATTACAATGAGCAGTTCTTC; j_gene: TRBJ2-1; v_gene: TRBV9; abundance: -; d_gene: -
CDR3aa: CASSINRLNTEAFF; CDR3nt: TGTGCCAGTAGTATTAACAGGCTGAACACTGAAGCTTTCTTT; j_gene: TRBJ1-1; v_gene: TRBV19; abundance: -; d_gene: -
CDR3aa: CASSFNRDWPYEQYF; CDR3nt: TGCGCCAGCAGCTTCAACCGGGACTGGCCCTACGAGCAGTACTTC; j_gene: TRBJ2-7; v_gene: TRBV5-1; abundance: -; d_gene: -
CDR3aa: CASSPELGGTYGYTF; CDR3nt: TGTGCCAGCAGCCCCGAGCTTGGAGGGACCTATGGCTACACCTTC; j_gene: TRBJ1-2; v_gene: TRBV5-4; abundance: few; d_gene: -
CDR3aa: CAGEAGAHASGELFF; CDR3nt: TGTGCCGGCGAAGCGGGGGCGCATGCGTCCGGGGAGCTGTTTTTT; j_gene: TRBJ2-2; v_gene: TRBV6-1; abundance: -; d_gene: TRBD2
CDR3aa: CASSSLETASDEQYF; CDR3nt: TGCGCCAGCAGCTCCCTCGAGACTGCCTCCGACGAGCAGTACTTC; j_gene: TRBJ2-7; v_gene: TRBV5-1; abundance: -; d_gene: -
CDR3aa: CASSWRGVAWAGYTF; CDR3nt: TGTGCCAGCAGCTGGCGCGGGGTTGCCTGGGCTGGCTACACCTTC; j_gene: TRBJ1-2; v_gene: TRBV11-2; abundance: -; d_gene: -